This T cell receptor beta chain originates from a study of blood T cell repertoires in COVID-19. The data were produced by immunoSEQ multiplex PCR, yet TCRdb's version contains in-frame clones alone and is incomplete. Counted here are about 160,000 clones, over 75% occurring once; the ten biggest clones make up around 6.1%. Participants came from under 30 US areas, aged about 18 to 100 years. This clonotype was obtained from a man in his forties who had recovered from COVID-19. Sequencing used PBMCs or T cells enriched from blood (not recorded which).

For the CDR3, the DNA is TGTGCCAGCAGTGAGAGGGGAGGGTACAATGAGCAGTTCTTC. This translates into CASSERGGYNEQFF. The V call is TRBV2, the J call TRBJ2-1; TRBD2 matches at 7 bases. Germline V gene sequence: CDR1 SNHLY, CDR2 FYNNEI. The CDR3 totals 14 residues. The trim removed 3 bases at V and 4 bases at J, leaving 3 bases unmatched.